The clone carrying this T cell receptor beta chain was detected only once. The antigen is undetermined. This entry is derived from a study of cytomegalovirus exposure and HLA in healthy donors. CDR3 size: 16 residues. Germline CDR1 MRHNA, CDR2 SNTAGT. Trimming cost V 6 bases and J 4 bases; bases outside gene matches: 8. General study findings and limits: HLA allele associations emerged for roughly 16,000 TCR beta sequences in a later analysis, at 0.05 false discovery rate. TCR beta chains numbering 164 were designated cytomegalovirus-associated. With later analysis, a missense DCLRE1C variant became linked to TCR beta V- and J-gene trimming.

PCR was performed using 60 Vbeta and 13 Jbeta primers. The method was immunoSEQ multiplex PCR; TCRdb's version includes in-frame clones alone and lacks a portion of them. The table includes approximately 90,000 clones, 60% to 80% detected once. Sample: PBMCs. The chain employs TRBV6-4 and TRBJ2-2; 10 bases are shared with TRBD1. This sequence originates from a woman aged 30 to 39 in good health and CMV-seronegative. The CDR3 DNA sequence: TGTGCCAGCAGAGCTTGGACAGGGGGGCGCACCGGGGAGCTGTTTTTT. This sequence encodes CASRAWTGGRTGELFF.